These T cell receptor beta chains were read from a single sample in a study of blood T cell repertoires in COVID-19. The assay was immunoSEQ multiplex PCR, and TCRdb's table has in-frame clones only and misses some. This sample has fewer than 90,000 clones, with roughly four fifths found just once. The sample was peripheral blood. The receptors stem from a man between 50 and 59 years old with acute or convalescent COVID-19. Both conserved end residues are part of each CDR3. Fields, in order: clone size, D gene, J gene, V gene, CDR3 protein, CDR3 DNA. A D gene is named only where the DNA matches it firmly. A clone size is listed for some rows: how often the clone was seen (once, few, many), or a class if it is expanded.

- - TRBJ2-5 TRBV6-6 CASSPLGGAETQYF TGTGCCAGCAGCCCCCTAGGCGGCGCTGAGACCCAGTACTTC
once - TRBJ2-5 TRBV4-3 CASSQTRLETQYF TGCGCCAGCAGCCAAACCAGACTGGAGACCCAGTACTTC
- TRBD1 TRBJ2-1 TRBV9 CASSQDRESGEQFF TGTGCCAGCAGCCAGGACAGGGAATCGGGTGAGCAGTTCTTC
- - TRBJ2-3 TRBV25-1 CASRDITQYF TGTGCCAGCAGGGACATTACGCAGTATTTT
- TRBD1 TRBJ2-3 TRBV5-1 CASSRGQGTDTQYF TGCGCCAGCAGCAGGGGACAGGGCACAGATACGCAGTATTTT
few TRBD1 TRBJ1-5 TRBV4-1 CASSQEVGGFNQPQHF TGCGCCAGCAGCCAAGAGGTAGGGGGCTTCAATCAGCCCCAGCATTTT
- TRBD1 TRBJ1-1 TRBV12-3/TRBV12-4 CASSPPGTGGACF TGTGCCAGCAGTCCACCCGGGACAGGGGGAGCTTGCTTT
- TRBD2 TRBJ2-3 TRBV9 CASSALAGSTDTQYF TGTGCCAGCAGCGCGCTAGCGGGGAGCACAGATACGCAGTATTTT
- TRBD2 TRBJ2-1 TRBV27 CASSLTSGMSYNEQFF TGTGCCAGCAGTTTAACTAGCGGGATGTCCTACAATGAGCAGTTCTTC
- - TRBJ1-3 TRBV29-1 CSVEIPYSGNTIYF TGCAGCGTTGAAATCCCTTACTCTGGAAACACCATATATTTT
- - TRBJ2-2 TRBV5-8 CASSIPGTNTGELFF TGTGCCAGCAGCATCCCCGGGACGAACACCGGGGAGCTGTTTTTT
- TRBD1 TRBJ1-5 TRBV19 CASSIRQGSQPQHF TGTGCCAGTAGTATTAGACAGGGTTCGCAGCCCCAGCATTTT
- - TRBJ1-2 TRBV15 CATSRDTQGSYGYTF TGTGCCACCAGCAGAGACACGCAGGGTAGCTATGGCTACACCTTC
- - TRBJ1-3 TRBV11-2 CASSLALGLSGNTIYF TGTGCCAGCAGCTTAGCCCTAGGTTTGTCTGGAAACACCATATATTTT
- TRBD1 TRBJ2-5 TRBV29-1 CSVEVTGPSGTQYF TGCAGCGTTGAAGTGACAGGGCCCTCGGGGACCCAGTACTTC
- TRBD1 TRBJ2-1 TRBV27 CASSSDRVVGLNEQFF TGTGCCAGCAGTTCCGACAGGGTGGTGGGGTTGAATGAGCAGTTCTTC
- - TRBJ1-6 TRBV3-1/TRBV3-2 CASSQDSASPLHF TGTGCCAGCAGCCAAGATTCCGCGTCACCCCTCCACTTT
- TRBD1 TRBJ1-1 TRBV15 CATSRDRVNTEAFF TGTGCCACCAGCCGGGACAGGGTGAACACTGAAGCTTTCTTT
- TRBD2 TRBJ2-3 TRBV27 CASSFGRLAGVYTDTQYF TGTGCCAGCAGTTTCGGTCGACTAGCGGGAGTCTACACAGATACGCAGTATTTT
- TRBD2 TRBJ2-1 TRBV5-1 CASSHEPGLAGDEQFF TGCGCCAGCAGTCACGAACCGGGACTAGCGGGCGATGAGCAGTTCTTC
once TRBD2 TRBJ2-1 TRBV7-2 CASSLGTSGAEEQFF TGTGCCAGCAGCTTAGGGACTAGCGGGGCCGAGGAGCAGTTCTTC
- - TRBJ2-5 TRBV11-2 CASSLNSGVGETQYF TGTGCCAGCAGCTTAAACTCAGGGGTGGGAGAGACCCAGTACTTC
- - TRBJ1-6 TRBV5-6 CASSLAVDQGWFYNSPLHF TGTGCCAGCAGCTTGGCCGTGGACCAGGGGTGGTTTTATAATTCACCCCTCCACTTT
- - TRBJ1-2 TRBV5-1 CASSLERYGYTF TGCGCCAGCAGCTTGGAGAGATATGGCTACACCTTC
- TRBD1 TRBJ2-6 TRBV9 CASSVGGQGARGANVLTF TGTGCCAGCAGCGTAGGAGGACAGGGGGCGAGGGGGGCCAACGTCCTGACTTTC
- - TRBJ2-2 TRBV9 CASSPRPASKNTGELFF TGTGCCAGCAGCCCCCGCCCGGCTAGCAAAAACACCGGGGAGCTGTTTTTT
- - TRBJ2-7 TRBV11-3 CASSLTGTNEQYF TGTGCCAGCAGCTTAACAGGGACGAACGAGCAGTACTTC
- TRBD1 TRBJ1-5 TRBV4-1 CASSQEGTGGLNQPQHF TGCGCCAGCAGCCAAGAAGGGACAGGGGGCCTCAATCAGCCCCAGCATTTT
- TRBD1 TRBJ2-3 TRBV5-4 CASSFVPGQITDTQYF TGTGCCAGCAGCTTCGTACCGGGACAGATCACAGATACGCAGTATTTT
- - TRBJ2-3 TRBV24-1 CATSGRVALTSTDTQYF TGTGCCACCAGTGGAAGAGTAGCGCTCACTAGCACAGATACGCAGTATTTT
- TRBD1 TRBJ1-2 TRBV5-6 CASSLGQGRGYTF TGTGCCAGCAGCTTGGGACAGGGGCGCGGCTACACCTTC
- - TRBJ1-1 TRBV6-5 CASSYFTSSEAFF TGTGCCAGCAGTTACTTTACGAGTAGTGAAGCTTTCTTT
once - TRBJ2-1 TRBV21-1 CASSKGERGRVNNEQFF TGTGCCAGCAGCAAAGGGGAGCGCGGGAGGGTAAACAATGAGCAGTTCTTC
few TRBD2 TRBJ2-1 TRBV9 CASSVASGGTNEQFF TGTGCCAGCAGCGTAGCTAGCGGGGGAACCAATGAGCAGTTCTTC
- - TRBJ2-5 TRBV28 CASSSGQTGYQETQYF TGTGCCAGCAGCTCTGGACAGACAGGATACCAAGAGACCCAGTACTTC
- - TRBJ1-2 TRBV15 CATSTTKGDRVYGYTF TGTGCCACCAGCACAACTAAGGGGGATCGCGTCTATGGCTACACCTTC
- TRBD2 TRBJ2-3 TRBV7-6 CASSLGRTSGASTDTQYF TGTGCCAGCAGCTTGGGACGTACTAGCGGAGCTAGCACAGATACGCAGTATTTT
- TRBD1 TRBJ2-7 TRBV6-2/TRBV6-3 CASSYPTDRGVGEQYF TGTGCCAGCAGTTATCCAACCGACAGGGGGGTTGGCGAGCAGTACTTC
- - TRBJ2-2 TRBV28 CASSLLPGADYTGELFF TGTGCCAGCAGCCTTTTGCCAGGGGCAGATTACACCGGGGAGCTGTTTTTT
- - TRBJ1-2 TRBV4-3 CASSQASQGGGYTF TGCGCCAGCAGCCAGGCTTCACAGGGAGGGGGCTACACCTTC
- - TRBJ2-6 TRBV5-1 CASSPFSSGANVLTF TGCGCCAGCAGTCCCTTTAGCTCTGGGGCCAACGTCCTGACTTTC
- - TRBJ1-1 TRBV5-1 CASSLAAGLNTEAFF TGCGCCAGCAGCTTGGCCGCGGGACTGAACACTGAAGCTTTCTTT
- - TRBJ2-7 TRBV27 CASQLLREQYF TGTGCCAGCCAACTACTGCGGGAGCAGTACTTC
- - TRBJ1-3 TRBV12-5 CASGFLEGEVGNTIYF TGTGCTAGTGGTTTCCTGGAGGGTGAAGTTGGAAACACCATATATTTT
- - TRBJ1-4 TRBV28 CASSLAQEKLFF TGTGCCAGCAGTTTAGCACAGGAAAAACTGTTTTTT